This entry lists 8 T cell receptor beta chains sequenced from one sample in a study of cytomegalovirus exposure and HLA in healthy donors. PCR amplification relied on 60 Vbeta primers (plus 13 Jbeta primers). Assay used: immunoSEQ multiplex PCR; TCRdb lists only in-frame clones, some missing. Of about 160,000 clones listed, about 81% are singletons. The sample consisted of PBMCs. These receptor sequences come from a woman under 30 in good health and CMV-seronegative.

CDR3 loop: CASSPTTVESRRINEQFF. Written as DNA, the CDR3 is TGTGCCAGCAGCCCTACTACGGTGGAGAGTAGACGGATTAATGAGCAGTTCTTC. This chain joins TRBV7-3 and TRBJ2-1, with no clear D. The CDR3 sequence is 18 residues long. Germline CDR1 is SGHTA and CDR2 is FQGTGA. Trimming pared 5 bases from V and 7 bases from J, leaving 27 bases between.

The rearrangement uses TRBV5-1 and TRBJ1-2; D ambiguous. Trimming cost V 0 bases and J 5 bases, with 11 bases left between them. The germline CDR1 and CDR2 sequences are SGHRS and YFSETQ. The CDR3 totals 14 residues. The CDR3 is CASSLVAEGYGYTF. The CDR3 DNA reads as TGCGCCAGCAGCTTGGTGGCAGAGGGTTATGGCTACACCTTC.

This clone occurred a few times. The CDR3 region is CASSLGRLNTEAFF. The DNA of the CDR3 is TGCGCCAGCAGCTTGGGCAGATTGAACACTGAAGCTTTCTTT. The chain recombines TRBV5-1 with TRBJ1-1; D is unresolved. V lost 0 bases and J lost 0, with 6 bases in between. Germline V gene lookup returns CDR1 SGHRS and CDR2 YFSETQ. The length of the CDR3 is 14 residues.

Written as DNA, the CDR3 is TGTGCCAGCAGCCATTACGGAGGGACCCAGTACTTC. This sequence encodes CASSHYGGTQYF. The chain uses TRBV7-3 and TRBJ2-5; maybe TRBD2 (5 bases). Germline-derived CDR1 and CDR2 are SGHTA and FQGTGA. Trimming stripped 5 bases from V and 7 bases from J, with 11 bases between. The CDR3 extends over 12 amino acids.

The chain is built from TRBV19 and TRBJ1-2; D gene unclear. This CDR3 has 14 residues. Trimming removed 3 bases from V and 4 bases from J, with 12 bases in between. Germline loops: CDR1 LNHDA, CDR2 SQIVND (reference sequence). CDR3 in amino acids: CASSMTSGAYGYTF. CDR3 sequence (DNA): TGTGCCAGTAGTATGACTTCCGGAGCCTATGGCTACACCTTC.

The CDR3 DNA is TGTGCCAGCAGTCTCCCCGGGACAGGGAGAACTGAAGCTTTCTTT. Protein: CASSLPGTGRTEAFF. The rearrangement uses TRBV28 and TRBJ1-1; TRBD1 aligns across 9 bases. Losses at the gene ends were 5 bases for V and 5 bases for J; bases not matched to a gene: 9. CDR1 and CDR2 (germline): MDHEN, SYDVKM. This CDR3 contains 15 residues.

The V call is TRBV27, the J call TRBJ2-7, with D hard to call. Trimming removed 0 bases from V and 2 bases from J, with 11 bases in between. This CDR3 is built from 15 residues. CDR1 MNHEY and CDR2 SMNVEV come from the germline V gene (reference sequence). The CDR3 loop reads CASSLSSGSPYEQYF. CDR3 DNA sequence: TGTGCCAGCAGTTTATCCTCGGGTTCGCCCTACGAGCAGTACTTC.

This chain uses TRBV27 with TRBJ2-2; the D gene is possibly TRBD2 (6 bases). CDR1 and CDR2 from the germline V gene are MNHEY and SMNVEV (reference sequence). V lost 2 bases and J 3 bases, leaving 16 bases between the germline ends. There are 17 residues in the CDR3. The CDR3 region has the DNA TGTGCCAGCAGTTTAGTGAACGGGAGACGGGACACCGGGGAGCTGTTTTTT. It yields the protein CASSLVNGRRDTGELFF.